The present T cell receptor beta chain was sequenced within a study of shared clonotypes between healthy human individuals. At the level of the study: Donors, aged 18 to 49, were a couple of women and three men.

The naive CD8 fraction comprised CD45RO-negative cells positively selected for CCR7 and excluded terminally differentiated effector memory CD45RA+ cells. Using immunoSEQ multiplex PCR, the repertoire was profiled, and TCRdb retains in-frame clones only, with some absent. Of 2 million or so clones detected, 85% to 95% appear once; the ten largest clones hold 0.85% to 1.2%. Study-level results: Despite large depth, rarefaction showed incomplete sorted-subset sequencing. Sample collection involved blood only; tissue repertoires are likely different.

About this clone: Antigen: not known. Within the sample, other DNA sequences also encode this same CDR3.

The sequencing sample was made of naive CD8+ T cells sorted from blood. The TCR comes from a man aged 18 to 29 in good health.

This CDR3 reads CSVVGGSSYEQYF. The CDR3 nucleotides read TGCAGCGTGGTGGGGGGGAGCTCCTACGAGCAGTACTTC. The chain joins TRBV29-1 to TRBJ2-7; TRBD2 matches at 7 bases. Germline CDR1 SQVTM, CDR2 ANQGSEA. The V segment lost 6 bases and the J segment 0 bases; nucleotides outside the gene matches: 5. CDR3 size: 13 residues.